The sequence of this TCR beta chain was determined in a study of T cell clonality in common variable immunodeficiency. Notes on the study in general: Compared with controls, CVID subjects had fewer shared TCRbeta clones. Reportedly, TCR beta sequences from common variable immunodeficiency showed fewer deletions and N-nucleotide insertions. Compared with healthy controls, CVID subjects showed increased TCRbeta clonality, mostly in about a third. Authors noted CVID clonality's cause needs subpopulation repertoire sequencing.

TCRdb keeps only in-frame clones here, not all; method: immunoSEQ multiplex PCR. The record shows roughly 70,000 clones for this sample, with no singletons present. This clone has ten or more counts. The antigen is not known. The read ends 3 residues shy of where the CDR3 ends; the end is completed using the germline J gene. V was shortened by 2 bases and J by 3 bases, with 5 bases between the two germline ends. This CDR3 spans 13 amino acids. CDR1 is SGHNT and CDR2 is YYREEE in the germline V gene (reference sequence). The specimen sequenced was peripheral blood mononuclear cells. This receptor was identified in a person aged 18-69 years in good health. The rearrangement joins TRBV5-4 to TRBJ1-4; D gene unclear. CDR3 protein: CASSFGSNEKLFF. Partial CDR3 DNA: TGTGCCAGCAGCTTCGGGTCTAATGAAAAA.